These T cell receptor beta chains were read from a single sample in a study of cytomegalovirus exposure and HLA in healthy donors. The data were produced by immunoSEQ multiplex PCR, yet TCRdb's version contains in-frame clones alone and is incomplete. This sample contains 100,000 to 150,000 clones. The sequenced sample was PBMCs. The receptor source for this set is a young man in good health and CMV-seronegative. Each CDR3 is given with its conserved first and last residue. D genes are given only for firm matches.

J gene: TRBJ1-2; D gene: TRBD1; V gene: TRBV9; CDR3 protein: CASSPTGVGLGYTF; CDR3 DNA: TGTGCCAGCAGCCCGACAGGGGTGGGACTTGGCTACACCTTC
J gene: TRBJ2-2; D gene: TRBD1; V gene: TRBV15; CDR3 protein: CATSPAGQGASGELFF; CDR3 DNA: TGTGCCACCAGCCCCGCTGGACAGGGGGCTAGCGGGGAGCTGTTTTTT
J gene: TRBJ2-3; D gene: TRBD2; V gene: TRBV29-1; CDR3 protein: CSEHLAGDTQYF; CDR3 DNA: TGCAGCGAACACCTAGCGGGAGATACGCAGTATTTT
J gene: TRBJ1-5; D gene: .; V gene: TRBV27; CDR3 protein: CPEQPQHF; CDR3 DNA: TGCCCTGAGCAGCCCCAGCATTTT
J gene: TRBJ1-1; D gene: TRBD1; V gene: TRBV11-3; CDR3 protein: CASRFATGTNTEAFF; CDR3 DNA: TGTGCCAGCAGATTTGCGACAGGGACAAACACTGAAGCTTTCTTT
J gene: TRBJ1-2; D gene: TRBD1; V gene: TRBV13; CDR3 protein: CASSAPTGGLYGYTF; CDR3 DNA: TGTGCCAGCAGCGCACCGACAGGGGGCCTCTATGGCTACACCTTC
J gene: TRBJ1-1; D gene: TRBD1; V gene: TRBV7-2; CDR3 protein: CASSQQGALNTEAFF; CDR3 DNA: TGTGCCAGCAGCCAACAGGGGGCCCTGAACACTGAAGCTTTCTTT
J gene: TRBJ1-2; D gene: .; V gene: TRBV28; CDR3 protein: CASSLTAPYGYTF; CDR3 DNA: TGTGCCAGCAGTCTTACAGCCCCCTATGGCTACACCTTC
J gene: TRBJ2-3; D gene: TRBD2; V gene: TRBV4-3; CDR3 protein: CASSHGLAVITDTQYF; CDR3 DNA: TGCGCCAGCAGCCACGGACTAGCGGTAATCACAGATACGCAGTATTTT
J gene: TRBJ2-2; D gene: TRBD1; V gene: TRBV7-3; CDR3 protein: CASSSLPQGAANTGELFF; CDR3 DNA: TGTGCCAGCAGCTCCCTCCCACAGGGGGCAGCGAACACCGGGGAGCTGTTTTTT
J gene: TRBJ2-1; D gene: .; V gene: TRBV21-1; CDR3 protein: CASSTNRGWDEQFF; CDR3 DNA: TGTGCCAGCAGCACCAACAGGGGGTGGGATGAGCAGTTCTTC
J gene: TRBJ2-2; D gene: TRBD1; V gene: TRBV30; CDR3 protein: CAWSRTGGYTGELFF; CDR3 DNA: TGTGCCTGGAGTCGGACAGGGGGTTACACCGGGGAGCTGTTTTTT
J gene: TRBJ2-5; D gene: TRBD2; V gene: TRBV6-1; CDR3 protein: CASLSGLAGQETQYF; CDR3 DNA: TGTGCCAGCCTGAGTGGTCTAGCGGGGCAAGAGACCCAGTACTTC
J gene: TRBJ2-2; D gene: .; V gene: TRBV11-3; CDR3 protein: CASSPWWQGTGELFF; CDR3 DNA: TGTGCCAGCAGCCCCTGGTGGCAGGGCACCGGGGAGCTGTTTTTT
J gene: TRBJ1-5; D gene: TRBD1; V gene: TRBV19; CDR3 protein: CASSLRQGLGSNQPQHF; CDR3 DNA: TGTGCCAGTAGTCTCCGACAGGGGCTCGGGAGCAATCAGCCCCAGCATTTT
J gene: TRBJ1-1; D gene: .; V gene: TRBV7-6; CDR3 protein: CASSPGDTEAFF; CDR3 DNA: TGTGCCAGCAGCCCAGGGGACACTGAAGCTTTCTTT
J gene: TRBJ2-6; D gene: .; V gene: TRBV9; CDR3 protein: CASSERQEAGANVLTF; CDR3 DNA: TGTGCCAGCAGCGAGCGACAGGAGGCGGGGGCCAACGTCCTGACTTTC
J gene: TRBJ2-1; D gene: .; V gene: TRBV6-1; CDR3 protein: CASSDRVKGAYNEQFF; CDR3 DNA: TGTGCCAGCAGTGATCGGGTGAAGGGGGCCTACAATGAGCAGTTCTTC
J gene: TRBJ1-1; D gene: .; V gene: TRBV18; CDR3 protein: CASTDSNEAFF; CDR3 DNA: TGTGCCAGCACGGACAGCAATGAAGCTTTCTTT
J gene: TRBJ2-1; D gene: .; V gene: TRBV28; CDR3 protein: CASSLLRDNRGPSSYNEQFF; CDR3 DNA: TGTGCCAGCAGTCTACTCCGGGACAATAGGGGTCCTAGCTCCTACAATGAGCAGTTCTTC
J gene: TRBJ1-2; D gene: TRBD1; V gene: TRBV7-2; CDR3 protein: CASSFERQGLGYTF; CDR3 DNA: TGTGCCAGCAGCTTTGAACGACAGGGGCTAGGCTACACCTTC
J gene: TRBJ2-2; D gene: .; V gene: TRBV30; CDR3 protein: CAWASGSAGELFF; CDR3 DNA: TGTGCCTGGGCTTCAGGGTCGGCCGGGGAGCTGTTTTTT
J gene: TRBJ2-7; D gene: .; V gene: TRBV4-1; CDR3 protein: CASSQDPRGAYEQYF; CDR3 DNA: TGCGCCAGCAGCCAAGATCCCAGGGGGGCTTACGAGCAGTACTTC
J gene: TRBJ2-1; D gene: TRBD1; V gene: TRBV11-2; CDR3 protein: CASSLDRSGGGNEQFF; CDR3 DNA: TGTGCCAGCAGCTTAGATCGATCAGGGGGTGGGAATGAGCAGTTCTTC
J gene: TRBJ1-3; D gene: .; V gene: TRBV15; CDR3 protein: CATSRGQVRSGNTIYF; CDR3 DNA: TGTGCCACCAGCAGAGGACAGGTACGCTCTGGAAACACCATATATTTT
J gene: TRBJ2-7; D gene: TRBD2; V gene: TRBV5-6; CDR3 protein: CASSSNDWTRDF; CDR3 DNA: TGTGCCAGCAGCTCGAACGATTGGACTAGGGACTTC
J gene: TRBJ1-2; D gene: TRBD1; V gene: TRBV28; CDR3 protein: CASSLQTGGVEGYTF; CDR3 DNA: TGTGCCAGCAGTTTACAGACAGGGGGGGTAGAAGGCTACACCTTC
J gene: TRBJ2-1; D gene: TRBD2; V gene: TRBV25-1; CDR3 protein: CATGEGSYNEQFF; CDR3 DNA: TGTGCCACCGGGGAGGGTAGTTACAATGAGCAGTTCTTC
J gene: TRBJ2-3; D gene: .; V gene: TRBV7-2; CDR3 protein: CASSFYTDTQYF; CDR3 DNA: TGTGCCAGCAGCTTTTACACAGATACGCAGTATTTT
J gene: TRBJ1-6; D gene: TRBD1; V gene: TRBV27; CDR3 protein: CASSLDRGPLHF; CDR3 DNA: TGTGCCAGCAGTCTCGACAGGGGACCCCTCCACTTT
J gene: TRBJ2-7; D gene: TRBD1; V gene: TRBV27; CDR3 protein: CASSSAGQDTYEQYF; CDR3 DNA: TGTGCCAGCAGTTCCGCGGGACAGGACACCTACGAGCAGTACTTC
J gene: TRBJ2-1; D gene: TRBD2; V gene: TRBV7-2; CDR3 protein: CASSPSERGKFVGEQFF; CDR3 DNA: TGTGCCAGCAGCCCCTCGGAGCGGGGGAAGTTTGTTGGTGAGCAGTTCTTC
J gene: TRBJ1-2; D gene: .; V gene: TRBV7-9; CDR3 protein: CASSPSGGYTF; CDR3 DNA: TGTGCCAGCAGCCCCTCGGGGGGCTACACCTTC
J gene: TRBJ1-1; D gene: TRBD1; V gene: TRBV18; CDR3 protein: CASSLRTGEVIPEAFF; CDR3 DNA: TGTGCCAGCTCACTCCGGACAGGGGAAGTAATCCCTGAAGCTTTCTTT
J gene: TRBJ2-7; D gene: TRBD2; V gene: TRBV7-6; CDR3 protein: CASSPRTSGGSYEQYF; CDR3 DNA: TGTGCCAGCAGCCCGAGGACTAGCGGGGGCTCCTACGAGCAGTACTTC
J gene: TRBJ1-3; D gene: .; V gene: TRBV30; CDR3 protein: CACRGGSGNTIYF; CDR3 DNA: TGTGCCTGCCGGGGGGGGAGCGGAAACACCATATATTTT